This T cell receptor (beta chain) came from a study of control samples from healthy donors and cancer patients. This CDR3 is built from 17 residues. The germline gives CDR1 KGHDR, CDR2 SFDVKD. Trimming shortened V by 4 bases and J by 0 bases, and 16 bases separated the two germline ends. Only in-frame clones appear in the TCRdb table, and some are missing; sequencing was by immunoSEQ multiplex PCR. The sample includes approximately 37,000 clones, more than 85% of them seen just once. This clone was detected only once. The specimen was blood. This TCR derives from a woman aged 50 to 60 in good health. This rearrangement joins TRBV24-1 to TRBJ2-3; a possible D gene is TRBD1 (6 bases). CDR3 loop: CATSDQGKGRSTDTQYF. CDR3 nucleotide sequence: TGTGCCACCAGTGACCAGGGGAAAGGACGGAGCACAGATACGCAGTATTTT.